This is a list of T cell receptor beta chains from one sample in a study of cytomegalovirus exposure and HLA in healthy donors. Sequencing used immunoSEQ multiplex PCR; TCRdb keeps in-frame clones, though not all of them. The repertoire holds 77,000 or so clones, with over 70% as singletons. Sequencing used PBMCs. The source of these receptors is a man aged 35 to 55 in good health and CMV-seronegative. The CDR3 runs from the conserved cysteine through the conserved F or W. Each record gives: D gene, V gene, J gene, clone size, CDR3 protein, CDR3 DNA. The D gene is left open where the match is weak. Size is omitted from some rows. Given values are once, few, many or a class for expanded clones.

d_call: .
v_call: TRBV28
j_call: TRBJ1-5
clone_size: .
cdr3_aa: CASSLEGHLNQPQHF
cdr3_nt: TGTGCCAGCAGTTTAGAGGGACACCTCAATCAGCCCCAGCATTTT

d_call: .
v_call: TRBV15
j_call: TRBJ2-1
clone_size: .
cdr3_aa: CATSRDRGEQFF
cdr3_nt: TGTGCCACCAGCAGAGATAGGGGTGAGCAGTTCTTC

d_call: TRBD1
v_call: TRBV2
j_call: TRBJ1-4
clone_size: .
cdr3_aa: CASRERQGNEKLFF
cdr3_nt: TGTGCCAGCAGGGAACGACAGGGAAATGAAAAACTGTTTTTT

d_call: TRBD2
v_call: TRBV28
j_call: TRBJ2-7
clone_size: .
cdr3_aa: CASSLRRGGTKQYF
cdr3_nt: TGTGCCAGCAGTTTAAGACGGGGGGGTACGAAGCAGTACTTC

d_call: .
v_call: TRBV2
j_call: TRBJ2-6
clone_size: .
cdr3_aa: CASSDRRVLTSGANVLTF
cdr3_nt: TGTGCCAGCAGTGATAGGAGGGTTTTAACCTCTGGGGCCAACGTCCTGACTTTC

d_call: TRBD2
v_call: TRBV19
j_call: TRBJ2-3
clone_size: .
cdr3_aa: CASSPGLADTDTQYF
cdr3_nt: TGTGCCAGTAGTCCAGGACTAGCGGACACAGATACGCAGTATTTT

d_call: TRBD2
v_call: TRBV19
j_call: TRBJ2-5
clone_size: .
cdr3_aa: CASSGGRAWETQYF
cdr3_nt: TGTGCCAGTAGCGGTGGGAGGGCCTGGGAGACCCAGTACTTC

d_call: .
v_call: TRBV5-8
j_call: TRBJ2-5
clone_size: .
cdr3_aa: CASSPTFGIGSGRTQYF
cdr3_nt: TGTGCCAGCAGCCCGACGTTCGGGATAGGCAGTGGTAGGACCCAGTACTTC

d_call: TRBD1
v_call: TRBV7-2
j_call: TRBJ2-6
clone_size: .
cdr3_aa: CASSETGVPGANVLTF
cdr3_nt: TGTGCCAGCAGCGAAACAGGGGTCCCTGGGGCCAACGTCCTGACTTTC

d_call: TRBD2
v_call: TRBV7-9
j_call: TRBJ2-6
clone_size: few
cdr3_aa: CASSWTGGETSSGANVLTF
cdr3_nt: TGTGCCAGCAGCTGGACGGGGGGGGAGACCTCCTCTGGGGCCAACGTCCTGACTTTC

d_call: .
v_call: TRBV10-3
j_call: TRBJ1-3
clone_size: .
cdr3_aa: CAISESGNPGNTIYF
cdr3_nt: TGTGCCATCAGTGAGTCCGGGAATCCTGGAAACACCATATATTTT

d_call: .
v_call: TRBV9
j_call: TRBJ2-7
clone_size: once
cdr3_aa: CASSVGGQTGVSYEQYF
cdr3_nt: TGTGCCAGCAGCGTAGGGGGACAGACGGGAGTAAGCTACGAGCAGTACTTC

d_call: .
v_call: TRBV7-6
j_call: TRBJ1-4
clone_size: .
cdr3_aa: CASSSAWVGGEKLFF
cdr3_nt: TGTGCCAGCAGCTCCGCCTGGGTGGGGGGTGAAAAACTGTTTTTT

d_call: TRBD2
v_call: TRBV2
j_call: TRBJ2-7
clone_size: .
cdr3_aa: CASSAREGSYEQYF
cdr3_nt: TGTGCCAGCAGTGCCCGGGAGGGCTCCTACGAGCAGTACTTC

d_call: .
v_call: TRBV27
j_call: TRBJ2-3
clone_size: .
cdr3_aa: CASSSNPSVPDTQYF
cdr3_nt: TGTGCCAGCAGTTCTAACCCTTCCGTGCCAGATACGCAGTATTTT

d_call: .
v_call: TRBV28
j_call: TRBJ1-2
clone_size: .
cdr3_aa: CASSLGGTGAGYGYTF
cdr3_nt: TGTGCCAGCAGTTTAGGCGGGACGGGTGCTGGCTATGGCTACACCTTC

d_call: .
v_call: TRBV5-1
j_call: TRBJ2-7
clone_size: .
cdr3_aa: CASSFTGRGSSYEQYF
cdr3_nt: TGCGCCAGCAGCTTTACAGGGCGGGGGAGCTCCTACGAGCAGTACTTC

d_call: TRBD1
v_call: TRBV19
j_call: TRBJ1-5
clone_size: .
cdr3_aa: CASSIQGQGFEPQHF
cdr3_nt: TGTGCCAGTAGTATTCAGGGACAGGGCTTTGAGCCCCAGCATTTT

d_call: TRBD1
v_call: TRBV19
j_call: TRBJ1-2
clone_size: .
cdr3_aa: CASTRGQGVYGYTF
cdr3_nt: TGTGCCAGTACCCGCGGGCAGGGGGTCTATGGCTACACCTTC

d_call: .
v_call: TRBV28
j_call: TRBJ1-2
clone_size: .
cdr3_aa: CASSSDRIYGYTF
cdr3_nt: TGTGCCAGCAGCTCTGACAGGATCTATGGCTACACCTTC

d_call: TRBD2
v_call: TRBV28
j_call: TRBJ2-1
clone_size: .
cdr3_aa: CASSLTGLASSYNEQFF
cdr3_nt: TGTGCCAGCAGTTTAACGGGACTAGCGAGCTCCTACAATGAGCAGTTCTTC

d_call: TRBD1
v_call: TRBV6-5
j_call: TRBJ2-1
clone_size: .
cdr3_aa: CASIPQGGINEQFF
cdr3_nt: TGTGCCAGCATACCACAGGGGGGAATCAATGAGCAGTTCTTC

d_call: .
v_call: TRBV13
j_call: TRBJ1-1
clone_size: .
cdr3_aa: CASSLNPTAAFF
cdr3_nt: TGTGCCAGCAGCTTGAACCCCACCGCGGCTTTCTTT

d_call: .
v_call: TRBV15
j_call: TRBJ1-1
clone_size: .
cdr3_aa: CATSKTLNTEAFF
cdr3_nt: TGTGCCACCAGCAAGACACTGAACACTGAAGCTTTCTTT

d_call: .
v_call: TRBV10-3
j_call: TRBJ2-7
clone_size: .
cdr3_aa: CAISWEAPYEQYF
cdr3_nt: TGTGCCATCAGTTGGGAGGCCCCCTACGAGCAGTACTTC

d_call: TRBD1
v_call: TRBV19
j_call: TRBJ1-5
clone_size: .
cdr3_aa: CASSLQGNQPQHF
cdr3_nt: TGTGCCAGTAGCCTACAGGGGAATCAGCCCCAGCATTTT

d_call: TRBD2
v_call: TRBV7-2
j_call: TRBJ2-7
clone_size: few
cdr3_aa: CASSELAAAPYEQYF
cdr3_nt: TGTGCCAGCAGCGAACTAGCGGCCGCTCCCTACGAGCAGTACTTC

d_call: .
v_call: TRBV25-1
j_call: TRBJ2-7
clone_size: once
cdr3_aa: CASSDIGGSSYEQYF
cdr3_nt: TGTGCCAGCAGTGATATTGGGGGGAGCTCCTACGAGCAGTACTTC

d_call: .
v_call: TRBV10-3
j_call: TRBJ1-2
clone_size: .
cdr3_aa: CAISRSHDRLSDGYTF
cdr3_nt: TGTGCCATCAGTAGGTCCCATGACCGACTCTCGGATGGCTACACCTTC

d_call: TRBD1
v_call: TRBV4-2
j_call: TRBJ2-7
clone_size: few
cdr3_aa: CASSQGTAGGGEQYF
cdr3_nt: TGTGCCAGCAGCCAAGGCACCGCAGGGGGCGGGGAGCAGTACTTC

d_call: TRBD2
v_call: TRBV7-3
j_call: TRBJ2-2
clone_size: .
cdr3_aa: CASSFSSGTSRTGELFF
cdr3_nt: TGTGCCAGCAGCTTCTCCTCCGGGACTAGTCGGACCGGGGAGCTGTTTTTT

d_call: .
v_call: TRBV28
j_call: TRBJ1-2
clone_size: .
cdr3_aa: CASSTQRQGGGYTF
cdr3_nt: TGTGCCAGCAGTACCCAACGGCAGGGCGGTGGCTACACCTTC

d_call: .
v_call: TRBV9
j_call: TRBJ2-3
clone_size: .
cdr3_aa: CASSGGLAWEGTDTQYF
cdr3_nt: TGTGCCAGCAGCGGTGGCCTAGCGTGGGAAGGCACAGATACGCAGTATTTT

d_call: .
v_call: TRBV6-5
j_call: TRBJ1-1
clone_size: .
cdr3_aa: CASSSPGATEAFF
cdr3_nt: TGTGCCAGCAGTTCCCCAGGGGCCACTGAAGCTTTCTTT

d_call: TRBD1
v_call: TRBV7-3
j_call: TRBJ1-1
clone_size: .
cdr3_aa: CASSATGWNTEAFF
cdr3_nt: TGTGCCAGCAGCGCGACAGGGTGGAACACTGAAGCTTTCTTT

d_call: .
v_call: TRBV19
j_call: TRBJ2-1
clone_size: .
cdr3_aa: CASSRGGKVAYNEQFF
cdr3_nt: TGTGCCAGTAGTAGAGGAGGGAAGGTCGCCTACAATGAGCAGTTCTTC